Shown below are 2 T cell receptor beta chains from a single sample sequenced in a study of graft-versus-host responses after intestinal transplantation. Their antigens are not known. Repertoires were generated with immunoSEQ multiplex PCR, while TCRdb's copy carries only in-frame clones and drops some. This sample has some 64,000 clones, with 85% to 95% found just once. Material: unstimulated CD8+ T cells sorted from spleen or lymph node cells, obtained before transplant. These TCRs come from a human donor who was the organ donor for an intestinal transplant.

This chain joins TRBV4-1 and TRBJ2-7; 7 bases are shared with TRBD2. The CDR3 runs 14 residues. Germline assignment: CDR1 MGHRA and CDR2 YSYEKL. V shed 3 bases, J shed 7 bases, and the junction held 9 bases outside the gene matches. In DNA, the CDR3 is TGCGCCAGCAGCCAGGGGGTTGCGGGAGTTGAGCAGTACTTC. Its translation is CASSQGVAGVEQYF.

The V gene is TRBV7-9, the J gene TRBJ2-3; 11 bases align to TRBD2. Looked up from germline, CDR1 is SEHNR and CDR2 is FQNEAQ (reference sequence). After removal of 3 bases from V and 0 bases from J, the junction contained 5 bases not matched to a gene. The CDR3 spans 17 residues. Here the CDR3 DNA reads TGTGCCAGCAGCTTTACTAGCGGGGGAACGAGCACAGATACGCAGTATTTT. This codes for CASSFTSGGTSTDTQYF.